Listed below are T cell receptor beta chains from one sample, sequenced in a study of T cell changes during pregnancy in multiple sclerosis. Clones were sequenced by immunoSEQ multiplex PCR, and TCRdb holds only the in-frame ones, with some missing. The sample comprises fewer than 95,000 clones, 85% to 95% of which are singletons, and 2.2% rests with the top ten. The sequenced sample was peripheral blood, obtained in the third trimester of pregnancy. The receptors were gathered from a female donor with multiple sclerosis, enrolled in a pregnancy study. The CDR3 runs from the conserved cysteine through the conserved F or W. The order of the fields is J gene, clone size, V gene, CDR3 length, D gene, CDR3 protein, CDR3 DNA. D genes are given only for firm matches. Clone size is given for some rows only: seen once, a few or many times, or a class if the clone is expanded.

J: TRBJ1-3
size: -
V: TRBV6-1
length: 15
D: -
CDR3: CASSESGGSGNTIYF
DNA: TGTGCCAGCAGTGAATCGGGGGGGAGTGGAAACACCATATATTTT

J: TRBJ2-7
size: -
V: TRBV2
length: 13
D: -
CDR3: CASKRTDSYEQYF
DNA: TGTGCCAGTAAACGGACAGACTCCTACGAGCAGTACTTC

J: TRBJ2-7
size: -
V: TRBV6-5
length: 15
D: TRBD1
CDR3: CASSFVVPGQGEQYF
DNA: TGTGCCAGCAGTTTCGTCGTACCGGGACAGGGCGAGCAGTACTTC

J: TRBJ1-2
size: -
V: TRBV7-2
length: 14
D: -
CDR3: CASSLAQVNYGYTF
DNA: TGTGCCAGCAGCTTAGCGCAGGTTAACTATGGCTACACCTTC

J: TRBJ1-5
size: -
V: TRBV7-2
length: 13
D: -
CDR3: CASSLTAYQPQHF
DNA: TGTGCCAGCAGCTTGACAGCCTATCAGCCCCAGCATTTT

J: TRBJ2-1
size: -
V: TRBV19
length: 15
D: -
CDR3: CASSIGGRGLGEQFF
DNA: TGTGCCAGTAGTATAGGTGGCAGGGGTTTAGGTGAGCAGTTCTTC

J: TRBJ2-5
size: -
V: TRBV19
length: 13
D: -
CDR3: CASSPGYQETQYF
DNA: TGTGCCAGTAGCCCGGGGTACCAAGAGACCCAGTACTTC

J: TRBJ2-3
size: -
V: TRBV19
length: 15
D: -
CDR3: CASRPNSPGTDTQYF
DNA: TGTGCCAGTAGGCCCAACTCCCCGGGGACAGATACGCAGTATTTT

J: TRBJ1-5
size: -
V: TRBV6-5
length: 16
D: -
CDR3: CASSYSPPSFNQPQHF
DNA: TGTGCCAGCAGTTACTCGCCCCCTAGCTTCAATCAGCCCCAGCATTTT

J: TRBJ2-7
size: -
V: TRBV5-1
length: 14
D: -
CDR3: CASSLDSSSYEQYF
DNA: TGCGCCAGCAGCCTGGACAGTTCGTCCTACGAGCAGTACTTC

J: TRBJ2-7
size: -
V: TRBV27
length: 16
D: TRBD2
CDR3: CASSRDTSGPSYEQYF
DNA: TGTGCCAGCAGTCGCGACACTAGCGGGCCCTCCTACGAGCAGTACTTC

J: TRBJ2-2
size: -
V: TRBV19
length: 15
D: -
CDR3: CASSILQGNTGELFF
DNA: TGTGCCAGTAGTATATTACAGGGGAACACCGGGGAGCTGTTTTTT

J: TRBJ2-1
size: -
V: TRBV9
length: 17
D: -
CDR3: CASSVAAGRLAYNEQFF
DNA: TGTGCCAGCAGCGTAGCGGCGGGAAGACTTGCCTACAATGAGCAGTTCTTC

J: TRBJ2-1
size: -
V: TRBV6-5
length: 14
D: -
CDR3: CASSPLSGGSEQFF
DNA: TGTGCCAGCAGCCCCTTGTCTGGAGGGAGCGAGCAGTTCTTC

J: TRBJ2-7
size: once
V: TRBV12-5
length: 14
D: -
CDR3: CASGERTATDEQYF
DNA: TGTGCTAGTGGTGAACGGACAGCGACGGACGAGCAGTACTTC

J: TRBJ1-2
size: -
V: TRBV29-1
length: 13
D: TRBD1
CDR3: CSVRGQERHGYTF
DNA: TGCAGCGTTCGCGGACAGGAGAGGCATGGCTACACCTTC

J: TRBJ2-3
size: -
V: TRBV2
length: 12
D: TRBD1
CDR3: CASRQGADTQYF
DNA: TGTGCCAGCAGGCAGGGGGCAGATACGCAGTATTTT

J: TRBJ2-2
size: -
V: TRBV29-1
length: 14
D: -
CDR3: CSVRGGPNTGELFF
DNA: TGCAGCGTTCGGGGAGGCCCGAACACCGGGGAGCTGTTTTTT

J: TRBJ2-1
size: -
V: TRBV10-1
length: 13
D: TRBD2
CDR3: CASRGTSGREWVF
DNA: TGCGCCAGCAGGGGGACTAGCGGGAGGGAGTGGGTCTTC

J: TRBJ2-7
size: -
V: TRBV2
length: 15
D: -
CDR3: CASSHRRGRGYEQYF
DNA: TGTGCCAGCAGCCATCGGCGGGGGCGAGGATACGAGCAGTACTTC

J: TRBJ2-1
size: -
V: TRBV7-8
length: 16
D: TRBD2
CDR3: CASSAFSGSFLNEQFF
DNA: TGTGCCAGCAGCGCTTTCAGCGGGAGCTTTTTAAATGAGCAGTTCTTC

J: TRBJ1-5
size: -
V: TRBV2
length: 13
D: -
CDR3: CASSVGARQPQHF
DNA: TGTGCCAGCAGTGTAGGGGCGCGTCAGCCCCAGCATTTT

J: TRBJ1-1
size: few
V: TRBV4-2
length: 13
D: TRBD1
CDR3: CASSLGQGDEAFF
DNA: TGTGCCAGCAGCCTGGGTCAGGGGGATGAAGCTTTCTTT

J: TRBJ1-2
size: -
V: TRBV5-4
length: 13
D: TRBD1
CDR3: CASSHRQGSGYTF
DNA: TGTGCCAGCAGCCACCGACAGGGCAGTGGCTACACCTTC

J: TRBJ2-3
size: -
V: TRBV4-3
length: 15
D: -
CDR3: CASSQGGSTTDTQYF
DNA: TGCGCCAGCAGCCAAGGGGGCAGTACCACAGATACGCAGTATTTT